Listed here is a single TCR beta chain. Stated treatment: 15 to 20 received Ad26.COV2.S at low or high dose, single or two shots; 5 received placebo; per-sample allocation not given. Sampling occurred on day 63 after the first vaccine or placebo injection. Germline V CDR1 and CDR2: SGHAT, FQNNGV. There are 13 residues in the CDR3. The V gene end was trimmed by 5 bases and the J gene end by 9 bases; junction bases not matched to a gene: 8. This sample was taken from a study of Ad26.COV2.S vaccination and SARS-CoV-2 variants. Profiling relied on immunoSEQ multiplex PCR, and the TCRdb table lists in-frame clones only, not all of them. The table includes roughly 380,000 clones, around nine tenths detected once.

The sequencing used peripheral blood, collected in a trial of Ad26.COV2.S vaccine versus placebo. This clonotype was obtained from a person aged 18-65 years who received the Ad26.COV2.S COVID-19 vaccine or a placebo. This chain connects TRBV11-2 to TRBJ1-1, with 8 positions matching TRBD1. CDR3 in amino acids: CASSLNRGRKAFF. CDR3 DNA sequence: TGTGCCAGCAGCCTAAACAGGGGGAGGAAAGCTTTCTTT. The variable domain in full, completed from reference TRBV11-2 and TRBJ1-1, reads EAGVAQSPRYKIIEKRQSVAFWCNPISGHATLYWYQQILGQGPKLLIQFQNNGVVDDSQLPKDRFSAERLKGVDSTLKIQPAKLEDSAVYLCASSLNRGRKAFFGQGTRLTVV.